The clone carrying this T cell receptor (beta chain) was seen a few times. The CDR3 is 13 amino acids. Trimming left V 1 base short and J 2 bases short, with 6 bases between. Here immunoSEQ multiplex PCR was the method, and the copy in TCRdb shows in-frame clones only, minus some. Of some 190,000 clones listed, 80% to 90% were seen once; the top ten hold around 1.6%. The data derive from a study of blood T cell repertoires in COVID-19. This chain uses TRBV12-3 or TRBV12-4 with TRBJ2-7, with D hard to call. The sample comprised peripheral blood. The sequence derives from a young man with active or convalescent COVID-19. The CDR3 nucleotides read TGTGCCAGCAGTTTAGACCCAGCCTACGAGCAGTACTTC. The encoded protein is CASSLDPAYEQYF.